One TCR beta chain is described in this entry. No conserved phenylalanine or tryptophan ends this CDR3, so it is likely a read error. It is unclear where the CDR3 begins or ends on the DNA, so no DNA is shown, and the CDR3 is as TCRdb lists it. Per the authors' pipeline: Nucleated cell number was recorded as an estimate derived from reference gene primer amplification. TCRdb's copy holds only in-frame clones and misses some; the assay was immunoSEQ multiplex PCR. V, J and clone size were drawn from that table, and D and trimming were deduced from the DNA. The table lists under 45,000 clones, 88% of them singletons. The record originates from a study of blood T cell repertoires in COVID-19. Background on the study: The United States, Italy and Spain provided the acute and convalescent COVID-19 samples. T cells, B-cell-depleted T cells, or PBMCs supplied cDNA or gDNA.

Germline V lookup: CDR1 GTSNPN, CDR2 SVGIG (reference sequence). The CDR3 is 13 amino acids in total, end residues counted. V and J are TRBV30 and TRBJ1-1; the table gives TRBD1 as D, unverified against the DNA. The clonotype originates from a woman between 35 and 50 years old with acute or convalescent COVID-19. Sequencing used peripheral blood. CDR3 amino acids: CAWSVRGQGTINL.